The clone carrying this T cell receptor (beta chain) is medium-sized within its sample. TCRdb re-clonotyped the PCR reads through MiXCR. The data hold 13,000 or so clones, with around a third observed a single time. The sample belongs to a study of metastatic and nonmetastatic thyroid tumors. V was clipped by 3 bases and J by 4 bases; unmatched bases: 9. The CDR3 has 15 amino acids. Germline assignment: CDR1 GTSNPN and CDR2 SVGIG (reference sequence). There were no patients who had received any treatment before thyroid surgery. The chain recombines TRBV30 with TRBJ1-1; 9 bases line up with TRBD1. Sequenced input: tumor tissue. The sequence was obtained from a male donor with papillary thyroid cancer or a benign thyroid nodule (not recorded which). Some clones in this sample may be carry-over from other donors' samples. CDR3 protein: CAWRQYRGRSTEAFF. The DNA of the CDR3 is TGTGCCTGGAGACAATACAGGGGGCGCAGCACTGAAGCTTTCTTT.